Each of the 11 T cell receptor beta chains below was sequenced from the same sample in a study of T cell responses to AZD1222 COVID-19 vaccine. Clones were sequenced by immunoSEQ multiplex PCR, and TCRdb holds only the in-frame ones, with some missing. The sample shows approximately 80,000 clones, around 90% of them seen only once. The specimen comprised peripheral blood, sampled on day 0 of AZD1222 vaccination. These TCRs come from an adult in good health.

The genes are TRBV19 and TRBJ1-6; 10 bases are a match to TRBD1. The trim removed 5 bases at V and 13 bases at J, leaving 5 bases unmatched. CDR1 is LNHDA, CDR2 SQIVND, per germline (reference sequence). The length of the CDR3 is 13 residues. The CDR3 DNA follows: TGTGCCAGTAGTCCGGGACAGGGGTCCCCCCTCCACTTT. Its protein is CASSPGQGSPLHF.

The V call is TRBV7-3, the J call TRBJ1-1; no firm D call. The CDR3 length is 13 residues. Germline V gene sequence: CDR1 SGHTA, CDR2 FQGTGA. Trimming cost V 0 bases and J 3 bases, with 5 bases left between them. The CDR3 sequence is CASSLTRDTEAFF. In DNA, the CDR3 is TGTGCCAGCAGCTTAACCCGGGACACTGAAGCTTTCTTT.

The count of this clone is one. Here the CDR3 reads CASSKPGTINEKLFF. CDR3 sequence (DNA): TGTGCCAGCAGCAAGCCCGGGACAATAAATGAAAAACTGTTTTTT. The genes are TRBV7-9 and TRBJ1-4, with TRBD1 as a possible D gene (6 bases). Germline CDR1 is SEHNR and CDR2 is FQNEAQ (reference sequence). The CDR3 is 15 amino acids. Trimming removed 5 bases at V and 5 bases at J, with 15 bases between.

This rearrangement joins TRBV2 to TRBJ2-1, with D possibly matching TRBD2 (5 bases). In germline, CDR1 is SNHLY, CDR2 FYNNEI. The CDR3 length is 13 residues. V lost 2 bases to trimming and J lost 5 bases, with 7 bases between them. The DNA of the CDR3 is TGTGCCAGCAGTGAAAGGCGGGACAATGAGCAGTTCTTC. Its translation: CASSERRDNEQFF.

The rearrangement links TRBV7-9 to TRBJ1-1, with no clear D. The CDR3 has 11 residues. Trimming shortened V by 4 bases and J by 6 bases, and 6 bases separated the two germline ends. The germline V gene has CDR1 SEHNR and CDR2 FQNEAQ (reference sequence). The CDR3 sequence: CASSSYPEAFF. The CDR3 bases are TGTGCCAGCAGCTCCTACCCTGAAGCTTTCTTT. Drawing the rest from reference TRBV7-9 and TRBJ1-1, the complete variable domain is DTGVSQNPRHKITKRGQNVTFRCDPISEHNRLYWYRQTLGQGPEFLTYFQNEAQLEKSRLLSDRFSAERPKGSFSTLEIQRTEQGDSAMYLCASSSYPEAFFGQGTRLTVV.

The rearrangement uses TRBV29-1 and TRBJ1-2, with D hard to call. CDR1 SQVTM and CDR2 ANQGSEA come from the germline V gene. CDR3 length: 9 residues. The DNA for the CDR3 is TGCAGTGTAGAAAATTCCTACACCTTC. It encodes CSVENSYTF.

This rearrangement joins TRBV30 to TRBJ2-3; 7 bases are a match to TRBD1. Germline V lookup: CDR1 GTSNPN, CDR2 SVGIG (reference sequence). The V and J ends lost 0 bases and 2 bases, in that order; junction bases with no gene match: 5. The CDR3 is 15 residues long. The CDR3 loop reads CAWSVGGYHTDTQYF. The CDR3 DNA reads as TGTGCCTGGAGTGTAGGGGGCTACCACACAGATACGCAGTATTTT.

This sequence joins TRBV6-4 and TRBJ2-1, with D unclear. V lost 2 bases, J lost 5 bases, and 7 bases lay in between. Germline lookup yields CDR1 MRHNA and CDR2 SNTAGT. The CDR3 covers 13 residues. This CDR3 is CASSDQPHNEQFF. CDR3 nucleotides: TGTGCCAGCAGTGACCAGCCCCACAATGAGCAGTTCTTC.

The chain has TRBV12-3 or TRBV12-4 and TRBJ1-5; TRBD1 matches at 7 bases. This CDR3 has 12 amino acids. V lost 6 bases to trimming and J lost 6 bases; unmatched junction nucleotides: 2. CDR3 DNA: TGTGCCAGCAGCGACAGGGCTCAGCCCCAGCATTTT. It specifies CASSDRAQPQHF.

The chain has TRBV2 and TRBJ1-2; possibly TRBD1 for D (5 bases). There are 14 residues in the CDR3. Germline assignment: CDR1 SNHLY and CDR2 FYNNEI. Between the trimmed V and J ends, which lost 6 bases and 8 bases, there was a span of 19 bases. CDR3 region: CASRDWGSSRGYTF. CDR3 bases: TGTGCCAGCAGGGACTGGGGGTCCAGCCGAGGCTACACCTTC.

V and J are TRBV19 and TRBJ2-7; tentative D call: TRBD1 (5 bases). The ends were cut back, 5 bases at V and 0 bases at J, with 11 bases in the middle. Germline values: CDR1 LNHDA, CDR2 SQIVND (reference sequence). CDR3 length: 14 amino acids. The CDR3 DNA follows: TGTGCCAGTAGTCATCAGGGTAGCTCCTACGAGCAGTACTTC. It codes for CASSHQGSSYEQYF.